This paragraph reports one T cell receptor beta chain. Its antigen is not known. This record comes from a study of T cells after yellow fever vaccination. Across the study: Fractions low in cell number were prepared with SMART-Seq v4 Ultra Low Input.

Between the trimmed V and J ends, which lost 8 bases and 7 bases, there was a span of 18 bases. Germline V gives CDR1 MNHNY, CDR2 SVGAGI (reference sequence). The CDR3 is 14 amino acids. MiXCR was run by TCRdb on the 5' RACE reads, yielding one entry per CDR3 protein. The sample includes more than 80,000 distinct CDR3 sequences, 4.5% to 6% of them seen just once. Study-wide points: The secondary response peaked faster, at day 5 versus 15, but was weaker. Reappearance after the booster was seen for most primary-vaccination clones, at 95% to 98% CD4 and 70% to 90% CD8. Researchers noted that a small share of clonotypes showed up in both CD4 and CD8 compartments.

The chain couples TRBV6-6 to TRBJ1-5; D not resolved. This TCR was sampled from a man aged 18 to 30 who received the YFV17D yellow fever vaccine. The input for sequencing was CD8+ T cells sorted from PBMCs, taken 10 days after the yellow fever booster vaccination. CDR3 sequence reads: CASGGDRSRQPQHF. CDR3 sequence (DNA): TGTGCCAGCGGTGGAGACCGCTCACGGCAGCCCCAGCATTTT.